The source of this T cell receptor (beta chain) is a study of tumor-infiltrating lymphocytes in primary liver carcinoma. Study summary: Enrolled patients were male and female, aged 30 to 69 years.

Unsorted bulk tissue, roughly 20-33 mg of it, served as the source for co-extraction of RNA and DNA. Patients underwent surgical resection for primary liver carcinoma. Using a constant-region primer together with ProtoScript II reverse transcriptase, TCR beta cDNA was made from around 500 ng of total RNA. Employing slightly modified ARM-PCR, three nested multiplex PCR rounds were run, and these gave rise to the TCR beta libraries. TCRdb redid the calling of the multiplex PCR reads with MiXCR, one entry per CDR3 protein. The sample comprises tens of thousands of distinct CDR3 sequences, 75% of which are singletons, and over 30% rests with the top ten. This clonotype was observed once. Its antigen is unknown. A much larger clone is a single base away; this may be a read error. Points from the study as a whole: Relative to tumor region pairs, the tumor-adjacent and tumor-blood pairs showed overlap that was lower. With p = 0.039, the top-250-clone fraction in tumors significantly exceeded that in blood.

This receptor was identified in a woman between 25 and 40 years old with primary liver carcinoma and hepatitis B virus infection. The sequenced material came from tumor-adjacent normal liver tissue.

CDR3 nucleotide sequence: TGTGCCAGCAGTCGACGCAGTGAGCAGTTCTTC. Amino acid sequence: CASSRRSEQFF. The chain employs TRBV28 and TRBJ2-1; the D is unclear. This CDR3 comprises 11 residues. Germline assignment: CDR1 MDHEN and CDR2 SYDVKM. Between the trimmed V and J ends, which lost 5 bases and 9 bases, there was a span of 8 bases.